The source of this TCR beta chain is a study of beta chain features in type 1 diabetes. At the level of the study: Healthy donors, compared against patients, showed similar age, gender and cell yields.

V lost 1 base to trimming and J lost 9 bases, with 11 bases between them. CDR1 and CDR2 from the germline V gene are SGHNT and YENEEA. The CDR3 has 13 residues. The authors reverse transcribed all of the isolated RNA, so sequencing captured expressed TCRB transcripts. Sequencing used immunoSEQ multiplex PCR; TCRdb keeps in-frame clones, though not all of them. This table has some 150,000 clones, around a tenth appearing once. Researchers reported sorting CD4+ naive, central memory, regulatory and stem cell-like memory cells via CD45RO/CCR7/CD25/CD127/CD95/CD27. This clone was seen a handful of times. Its cognate antigen is unknown. Notes on the study in general: In every one of the four CD4+ subsets, TCRB CDR3s were moderately but significantly shorter in Type 1 diabetes patients.

This clonotype was obtained from a man aged 18 to 35 in good health. The sample consisted of central memory CD4+ T cells from blood. The chain joins TRBV11-3 to TRBJ2-3; weak D call: TRBD2 (6 bases). The CDR3 loop reads CASSLVGSGTQYF. The CDR3 DNA follows: TGTGCCAGCAGCTTAGTTGGTAGCGGAACGCAGTATTTT. The whole variable domain, remainder taken from reference TRBV11-3 and TRBJ2-3, is EAGVVQSPRYKIIEKKQPVAFWCNPISGHNTLYWYLQNLGQGPELLIRYENEEAVDDSQLPKDRFSAERLKGVDSTLKIQPAELGDSAVYLCASSLVGSGTQYFGPGTRLTVL.